One and the same sample provided the 9 T cell receptor beta chains below, sequenced in a study of T-cell memory formation after mild COVID-19. One entry per CDR3 protein results from TCRdb running MiXCR on the 5' RACE reads. The table includes around 410,000 distinct CDR3 sequences, less than 25% detected once. The sample taken for sequencing was PBMCs or a T cell subset sorted from them (not recorded which). The origin of the receptors is an adult woman who had mild COVID-19 (a few samples of this study predate the infection). Cell type and time point are not known.

This chain joins TRBV7-2 and TRBJ2-1; 15 nucleotides line up with TRBD2. With 6 bases clipped from V and 13 bases from J, the junction kept 7 bases outside the gene matches. The germline V gene encodes CDR1 SGHTA and CDR2 FQGNSA. CDR3 size: 14 residues. CDR3 DNA: TGTGCCAGCAGTGGACTAGCGGGAGGGCCGGACCAGTTCTTC. It is translated as CASSGLAGGPDQFF.

This clonotype was seen a few times. CDR3 nucleotide sequence: TGTGCCAGCAGCGTGTACCAGGGAGTGGAGACCCAGTACTTC. Protein: CASSVYQGVETQYF. The chain is built from TRBV7-9 and TRBJ2-5; either TRBD1 or TRBD2 may fit D (5 bases each). This CDR3 contains 14 residues. CDR1 and CDR2 from the germline V gene are SEHNR and FQNEAQ (reference sequence). V gave up 5 bases and J gave up 5 bases, with 15 bases separating them.

The V gene is TRBV20-1, the J gene TRBJ2-7; a weak D match, TRBD1 (6 bases). The CDR3 spans 12 residues. Germline assignment: CDR1 DFQATT and CDR2 SNEGSKA (reference sequence). V gave up 5 bases and J gave up 0 bases, with 8 bases separating them. The CDR3 loop reads CSARTASYEQYF. The CDR3 region has the DNA TGCAGTGCTCGGACAGCCTCCTACGAGCAGTACTTC.

This chain uses TRBV19 with TRBJ1-6; weak D call: TRBD1 (6 bases). Trimming left V 8 bases short and J 9 bases short, with 26 bases between. This CDR3 has 17 amino acids. Germline CDR1 and CDR2: LNHDA and SQIVND (reference sequence). The CDR3 spells CASGRGRWGDAFSPLHF. The CDR3 DNA is TGTGCCAGTGGCAGGGGCAGGTGGGGGGATGCTTTTTCACCCCTCCACTTT.

This clonotype showed up many times. J is TRBJ2-2 and V is TRBV24-1, with D possibly being TRBD2 (6 bases). CDR1 is KGHDR and CDR2 is SFDVKD in the germline V gene. This CDR3 comprises 17 residues. V lost 7 bases and J 6 bases, leaving 23 bases between the germline ends. In DNA form, the CDR3 reads TGTGCCACCAGCGACTCCACTCGCGGGAAAGGCGCCGGGGAGCTGTTTTTT. It codes for CATSDSTRGKGAGELFF.

The sample holds many counts of this clonotype. The chain employs TRBV7-8 and TRBJ2-7, with TRBD2 matching 11 bases. The CDR3 is 16 residues long. After removal of 6 bases from V and 7 bases from J, the junction contained 14 bases not matched to a gene. CDR1 and CDR2 (germline): SGHVS, FQNEAQ. The CDR3 coding sequence is TGTGCCAGCAGTACGCCGGGACTAGCGGTCCCTAGGGAGCAGTACTTC. This translates into CASSTPGLAVPREQYF.

This clonotype was picked up a small number of times. V and J are TRBV7-2 and TRBJ2-7; 7 positions agree with TRBD1. The CDR3 contains 14 residues. Germline trimming cut 2 bases from V and 1 base from J; bases unmatched to any gene: 2. CDR1 and CDR2 from the germline V gene are SGHTA and FQGNSA. The CDR3 spells CASSLTRGSYEQYF. CDR3 nucleotide sequence: TGTGCCAGCAGCTTAACCAGGGGGTCCTACGAGCAGTACTTC.

The chain's CDR3 is CASSRRRAARTSDYEQYF. The DNA for the CDR3 is TGCGCCAGCAGCCGTCGGCGGGCCGCAAGGACATCAGACTACGAGCAGTACTTC. The rearrangement joins TRBV4-1 to TRBJ2-7; tentatively, D is TRBD1 or TRBD2 (5 bases each). From germline, CDR1 is MGHRA and CDR2 YSYEKL. V lost 4 bases and J 3 bases, leaving 25 bases between the germline ends. This CDR3 contains 18 residues.

This chain uses TRBV10-3 with TRBJ2-3, with 11 nucleotides matching TRBD2. V lost 4 bases, J lost 3 bases, and 9 bases stayed unmatched. The germline V gene encodes CDR1 ENHRY and CDR2 SYGVKD. CDR3 length: 17 residues. The CDR3 bases are TGTGCCATCAGTGGATCCTTAGCGGGGGGGCGTACAGATACGCAGTATTTT. It encodes CAISGSLAGGRTDTQYF.